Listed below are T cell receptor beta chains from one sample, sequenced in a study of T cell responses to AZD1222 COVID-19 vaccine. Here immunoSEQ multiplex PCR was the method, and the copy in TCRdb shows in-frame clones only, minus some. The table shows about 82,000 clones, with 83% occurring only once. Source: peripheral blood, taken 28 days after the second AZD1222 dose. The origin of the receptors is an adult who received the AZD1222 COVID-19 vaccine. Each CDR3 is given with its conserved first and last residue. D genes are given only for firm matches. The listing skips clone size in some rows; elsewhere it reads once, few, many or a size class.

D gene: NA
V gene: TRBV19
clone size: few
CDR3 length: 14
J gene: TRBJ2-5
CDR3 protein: CASSKRVPPETQYF
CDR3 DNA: TGTGCCAGTAGTAAAAGGGTCCCGCCGGAGACCCAGTACTTC

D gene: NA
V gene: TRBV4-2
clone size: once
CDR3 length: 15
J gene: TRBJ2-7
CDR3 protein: CASSPVAGSSYEQYF
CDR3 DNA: TGTGCCAGCAGCCCTGTCGCAGGGAGCTCCTACGAGCAGTACTTC

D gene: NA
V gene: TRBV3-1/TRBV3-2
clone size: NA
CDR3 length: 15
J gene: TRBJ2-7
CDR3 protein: CASSQALGEFHEQYF
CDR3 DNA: TGTGCCAGCAGCCAAGCTCTGGGGGAGTTCCACGAGCAGTACTTC

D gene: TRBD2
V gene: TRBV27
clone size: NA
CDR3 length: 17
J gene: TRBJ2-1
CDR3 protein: CASSLSAPSGSGGEQFF
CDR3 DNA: TGTGCCAGCAGTTTATCAGCTCCTAGCGGGAGTGGGGGTGAGCAGTTCTTC

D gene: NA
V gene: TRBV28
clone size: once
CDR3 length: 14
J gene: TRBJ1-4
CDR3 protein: CASSLGTSNEKLFF
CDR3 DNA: TGTGCCAGCAGTTTAGGAACGTCTAATGAAAAACTGTTTTTT

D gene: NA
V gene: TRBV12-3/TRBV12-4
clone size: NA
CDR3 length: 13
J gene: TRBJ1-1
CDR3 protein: CASSTRVNTEAFF
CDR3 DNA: TGTGCCAGCAGCACCAGAGTAAACACTGAAGCTTTCTTT

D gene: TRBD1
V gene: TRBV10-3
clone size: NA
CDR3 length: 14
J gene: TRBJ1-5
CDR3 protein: CAIRGTGRDQPQHF
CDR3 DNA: TGTGCCATCAGGGGGACAGGGAGGGATCAGCCCCAGCATTTT

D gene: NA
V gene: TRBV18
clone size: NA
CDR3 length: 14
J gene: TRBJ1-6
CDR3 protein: CASSPAGYNSPLHF
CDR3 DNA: TGTGCCAGCTCACCGGCCGGCTACAATTCACCCCTCCACTTT

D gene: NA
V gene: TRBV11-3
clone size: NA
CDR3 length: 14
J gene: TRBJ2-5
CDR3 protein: CASSLNWASETQYF
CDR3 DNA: TGTGCCAGCAGCTTGAACTGGGCCTCAGAGACCCAGTACTTC

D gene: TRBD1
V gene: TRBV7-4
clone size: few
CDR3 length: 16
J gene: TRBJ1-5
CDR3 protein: CASSLLGTGEGQPQHF
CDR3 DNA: TGTGCCAGCAGCTTACTCGGGACAGGGGAGGGTCAGCCCCAGCATTTT

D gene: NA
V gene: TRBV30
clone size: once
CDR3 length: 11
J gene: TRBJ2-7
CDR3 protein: CAWGSHYEQYF
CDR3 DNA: TGTGCCTGGGGGTCCCACTACGAGCAGTACTTC

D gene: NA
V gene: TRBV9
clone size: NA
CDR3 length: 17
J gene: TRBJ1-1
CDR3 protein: CASSRGLLKHMNTEAFF
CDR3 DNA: TGTGCCAGCAGCAGGGGCCTATTGAAGCACATGAACACTGAAGCTTTCTTT

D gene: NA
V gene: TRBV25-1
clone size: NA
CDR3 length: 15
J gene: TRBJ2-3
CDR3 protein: CASTGRAGSTDTQYF
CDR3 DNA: TGTGCCAGCACCGGCAGGGCGGGGAGCACAGATACGCAGTATTTT

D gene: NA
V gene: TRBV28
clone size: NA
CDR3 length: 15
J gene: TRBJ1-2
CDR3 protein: CASSTPGAKIRGYTF
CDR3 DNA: TGTGCCAGCAGTACTCCGGGCGCCAAGATCCGAGGCTACACCTTC

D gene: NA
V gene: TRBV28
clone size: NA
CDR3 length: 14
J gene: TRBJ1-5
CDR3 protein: CASSWRGFRQPQHF
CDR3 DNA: TGTGCCAGCAGTTGGCGTGGGTTCCGGCAGCCCCAGCATTTT

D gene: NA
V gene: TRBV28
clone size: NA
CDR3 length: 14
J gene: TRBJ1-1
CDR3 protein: CASSSRGMGAEAFF
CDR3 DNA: TGTGCCAGCAGTTCGAGGGGTATGGGGGCTGAAGCTTTCTTT

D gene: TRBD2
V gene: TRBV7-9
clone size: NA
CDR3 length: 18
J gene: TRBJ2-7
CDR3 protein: CASSSLPGTSVQPYEQYF
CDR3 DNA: TGTGCCAGCAGCTCACTTCCCGGGACTAGCGTACAACCCTACGAGCAGTACTTC

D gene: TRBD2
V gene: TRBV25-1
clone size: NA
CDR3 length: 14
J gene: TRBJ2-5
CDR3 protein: CASSFPGTIETQYF
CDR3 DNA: TGTGCCAGCAGTTTCCCCGGGACTATAGAGACCCAGTACTTC

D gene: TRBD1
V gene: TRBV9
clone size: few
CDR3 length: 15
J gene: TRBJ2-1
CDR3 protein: CASSGRDRTYNEQFF
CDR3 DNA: TGTGCCAGCAGCGGCCGGGACAGGACGTACAATGAGCAGTTCTTC

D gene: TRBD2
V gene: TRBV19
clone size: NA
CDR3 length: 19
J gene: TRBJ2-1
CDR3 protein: CASSIRPALAGPSYNEQFF
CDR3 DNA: TGTGCCAGTAGTATTCGTCCGGCACTAGCGGGACCCTCCTACAATGAGCAGTTCTTC

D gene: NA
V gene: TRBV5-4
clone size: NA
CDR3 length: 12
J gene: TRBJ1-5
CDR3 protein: CASSLDNQPQHF
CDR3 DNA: TGTGCCAGCAGCTTGGATAATCAGCCCCAGCATTTT

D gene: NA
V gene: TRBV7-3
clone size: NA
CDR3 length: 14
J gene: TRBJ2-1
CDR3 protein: CASSSLPGYNEQFF
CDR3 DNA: TGTGCCAGCAGCTCTCTCCCGGGGTACAATGAGCAGTTCTTC

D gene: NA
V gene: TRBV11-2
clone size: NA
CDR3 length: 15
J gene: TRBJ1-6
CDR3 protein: CASSLQGRNNSPLHF
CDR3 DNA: TGTGCCAGCAGCTTGCAGGGACGGAATAATTCACCCCTCCACTTT

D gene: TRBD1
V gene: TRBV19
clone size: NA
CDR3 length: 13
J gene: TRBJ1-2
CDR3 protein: CASTRGSRYGYTF
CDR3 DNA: TGTGCCAGTACCAGGGGGTCCCGCTATGGCTACACCTTC

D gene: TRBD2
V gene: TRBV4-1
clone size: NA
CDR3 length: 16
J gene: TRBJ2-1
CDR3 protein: CASSQLTSGRANEQFF
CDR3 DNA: TGCGCCAGCAGCCAACTGACTAGCGGGAGGGCCAATGAGCAGTTCTTC